The 12 T cell receptor beta chains below come from one sample, sequenced in a study of blood T cell repertoires in COVID-19. Using immunoSEQ multiplex PCR, the repertoire was profiled, and TCRdb retains in-frame clones only, with some absent. The repertoire holds roughly 140,000 clones, with over 75% as singletons. Sequencing was performed on PBMCs or T cells enriched from blood (not recorded which). These TCRs come from a middle-aged man in a cohort exposed to, infected with or recovered from COVID-19 (not recorded which).

The V call is TRBV11-2, the J call TRBJ2-6; D might be TRBD2 (6 bases). V lost 1 base and J 2 bases, leaving 18 bases between the germline ends. CDR3 length equals 19 residues. Germline CDR1 reads SGHAT; CDR2 reads FQNNGV. The CDR3 coding sequence is TGTGCCAGCAGCTTAGGAAGTCGGGGACTCATCCCTGGGGCCAACGTCCTGACTTTC. This sequence encodes CASSLGSRGLIPGANVLTF.

The chain has TRBV6-2 or TRBV6-3 and TRBJ2-7; TRBD1 matches 10 bases. The CDR3 contains 14 residues. Trimming took 4 bases from V and 5 from J; bases not matched to a gene: 5. Per germline, CDR1 MNHEY and CDR2 SVGEGT. As DNA, the CDR3 is TGTGCCAGCAGTTTCTCCGGGACAGGGGACGAGCAGTACTTC. Protein product: CASSFSGTGDEQYF.

CDR3: CAIRGLTDYNEQFF. The CDR3 nucleotides are TGTGCCATCAGAGGGCTGACAGATTACAATGAGCAGTTCTTC. The V and J genes are TRBV10-3 and TRBJ2-1; TRBD1 is a possible D gene (5 bases). Germline V CDR1 and CDR2: ENHRY, SYGVKD. V dropped 6 bases and J dropped 4 bases, with 13 bases sitting between them. CDR3 length equals 14 residues.

Regarding this clone: This CDR3 is also generated by other DNA sequences in the sample. The rearrangement joins TRBV30 to TRBJ1-1; 7 positions match TRBD1. Germline CDR1 reads GTSNPN; CDR2 reads SVGIG (reference sequence). The J segment lost 1 base and the V segment lost 2 bases, leaving 1 base of the junction unmatched. CDR3 size: 13 residues. The CDR3 is CAWSRQGNTEAFF. CDR3 in DNA: TGTGCCTGGAGTAGACAGGGGAACACTGAAGCTTTCTTT. Based on the CDR3 plus reference TRBV30 and TRBJ1-1, the full variable domain is SQTIHQWPATLVQPVGSPLSLECTVEGTSNPNLYWYRQAAGRGLQLLFYSVGIGQISSEVPQNLSASRPQDRQFILSSKKLLLSDSGFYLCAWSRQGNTEAFFGQGTRLTVV.

This clone has only one observation. The gene calls are TRBV7-2 and TRBJ2-2; TRBD1 might be the D (6 bases). The CDR3 covers 14 residues. Between the trimmed V and J ends, which lost 5 bases and 7 bases, there was a span of 14 bases. The germline gives CDR1 SGHTA, CDR2 FQGNSA. The CDR3, as DNA: TGTGCCAGCAGCCTATGGCAGGGGCACGGGGAGCTGTTTTTT. Its protein is CASSLWQGHGELFF.

The chain couples TRBV2 to TRBJ2-3; tentative D call: TRBD2 (5 bases). The CDR3 runs 15 residues. Germline-derived CDR1 and CDR2 are SNHLY and FYNNEI. The germline V and J ends were trimmed by 5 bases and 1 base, with 13 bases remaining between them. The chain's CDR3 is CASSLRTDGTDTQYF. As DNA, the CDR3 is TGTGCCAGCAGTCTCAGGACTGACGGCACAGATACGCAGTATTTT.

The chain carries TRBV19 and TRBJ1-4; TRBD1 might be the D (6 bases). Trimming removed 7 bases at V and 4 bases at J, with 13 bases between. Germline CDR1 is LNHDA and CDR2 is SQIVND (reference sequence). This CDR3 has 14 amino acids. The CDR3 reads CASMPQGLNEKLFF. In DNA form, the CDR3 reads TGTGCCAGTATGCCCCAGGGGCTTAATGAAAAACTGTTTTTT.

This chain connects TRBV14 to TRBJ2-5; D is possibly TRBD2 (5 bases). The CDR3 sequence is 14 residues long. The germline V gene encodes CDR1 SGHDN and CDR2 FVKESK. Trimming removed 1 base at V and 4 bases at J, with 10 bases between. CDR3 bases: TGTGCCAGCAGCCAAGGGTGGAGGAGAGAGACCCAGTACTTC. Translated: CASSQGWRRETQYF.

The J gene is TRBJ1-2, the V gene TRBV5-1; no clear D. Germline V lookup: CDR1 SGHRS, CDR2 YFSETQ. The CDR3 totals 14 residues. V was trimmed by 0 bases and J by 4 bases, leaving 10 bases between them. The CDR3 nucleotides are TGCGCCAGCAGCTTGGCACAGCCCGGCTATGGCTACACCTTC. This gives the protein CASSLAQPGYGYTF.

This chain links TRBV7-2 with TRBJ1-1; 7 nucleotides match TRBD1. The CDR3 is 15 residues long. The V segment lost 5 bases and the J segment 4 bases; nucleotides outside the gene matches: 10. Germline CDR1 SGHTA, CDR2 FQGNSA. CDR3 sequence reads: CASSPGDRASTEAFF. CDR3 DNA: TGTGCCAGCAGCCCAGGTGACAGGGCAAGCACTGAAGCTTTCTTT.

This rearrangement joins TRBV27 to TRBJ2-1, with TRBD2 as a possible D gene (5 bases). From germline, CDR1 is MNHEY and CDR2 SMNVEV (reference sequence). Trimming pared 2 bases from V and 0 bases from J, leaving 8 bases between. This CDR3 has 15 residues. CDR3 DNA: TGTGCCAGCAGTTTAGGGAGAAACTCCTACAATGAGCAGTTCTTC. It translates to CASSLGRNSYNEQFF.

The CDR3: CASSENGKLKNIQYF. DNA of the CDR3: TGTGCCAGCAGTGAAAACGGGAAGCTCAAAAACATTCAGTACTTC. This sequence joins TRBV2 and TRBJ2-4; possibly TRBD2 for D (5 bases). Germline V CDR1 and CDR2: SNHLY, FYNNEI. V shed 2 bases and J shed 3 bases, with 11 bases lying between them. The CDR3 runs 15 residues. The full variable domain, completed using reference TRBV2 and TRBJ2-4, is EPEVTQTPSHQVTQMGQEVILRCVPISNHLYFYWYRQILGQKVEFLVSFYNNEISEKSEIFDDQFSVERPDGSNFTLKIRSTKLEDSAMYFCASSENGKLKNIQYFGAGTRLSVL.